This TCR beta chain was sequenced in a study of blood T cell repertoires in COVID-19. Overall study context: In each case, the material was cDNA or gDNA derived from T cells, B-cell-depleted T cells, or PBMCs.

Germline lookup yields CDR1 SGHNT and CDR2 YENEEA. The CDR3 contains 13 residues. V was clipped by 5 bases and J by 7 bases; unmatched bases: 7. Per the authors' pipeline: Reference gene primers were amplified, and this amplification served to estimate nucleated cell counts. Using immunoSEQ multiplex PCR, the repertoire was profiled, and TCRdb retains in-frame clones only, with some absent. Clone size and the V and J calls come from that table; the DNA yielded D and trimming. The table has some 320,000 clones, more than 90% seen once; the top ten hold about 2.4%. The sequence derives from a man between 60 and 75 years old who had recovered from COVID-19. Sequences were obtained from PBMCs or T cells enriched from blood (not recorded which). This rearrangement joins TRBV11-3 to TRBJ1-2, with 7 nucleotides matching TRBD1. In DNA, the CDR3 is TGTGCCAGCAGCCCCAGACAGGGAAGTGGCTACACCTTC. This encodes CASSPRQGSGYTF. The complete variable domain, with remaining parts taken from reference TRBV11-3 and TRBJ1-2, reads EAGVVQSPRYKIIEKKQPVAFWCNPISGHNTLYWYLQNLGQGPELLIRYENEEAVDDSQLPKDRFSAERLKGVDSTLKIQPAELGDSAVYLCASSPRQGSGYTFGSGTRLTVV.